The T cell receptor beta chain described here comes from a study of cytomegalovirus exposure and HLA in healthy donors. The primer mix had 60 Vbeta and 13 Jbeta primers. The repertoire was sequenced with immunoSEQ multiplex PCR; TCRdb's copy has only in-frame clones and lacks some. The sample lists about 110,000 clones; roughly 71% were seen once. The CDR3 length is 17 residues. Germline CDR1 and CDR2: SEHNR and FQNEAQ (reference sequence). Germline trimming cut 4 bases from V and 6 bases from J; bases unmatched to any gene: 16. Study observations and caveats: Immune exposure was documented only through CMV serostatus.

This clone was recorded a few times. Its antigen remains unidentified. The sample consisted of PBMCs. The TCR comes from a man aged 35-49 years in good health and CMV-seropositive. V and J are TRBV7-9 and TRBJ2-7, with 9 bases that match TRBD1. Here the CDR3 reads CASSWDSGTGSPSEQYF. DNA of the CDR3: TGTGCCAGCAGCTGGGATTCCGGGACAGGGAGCCCAAGCGAGCAGTACTTC.